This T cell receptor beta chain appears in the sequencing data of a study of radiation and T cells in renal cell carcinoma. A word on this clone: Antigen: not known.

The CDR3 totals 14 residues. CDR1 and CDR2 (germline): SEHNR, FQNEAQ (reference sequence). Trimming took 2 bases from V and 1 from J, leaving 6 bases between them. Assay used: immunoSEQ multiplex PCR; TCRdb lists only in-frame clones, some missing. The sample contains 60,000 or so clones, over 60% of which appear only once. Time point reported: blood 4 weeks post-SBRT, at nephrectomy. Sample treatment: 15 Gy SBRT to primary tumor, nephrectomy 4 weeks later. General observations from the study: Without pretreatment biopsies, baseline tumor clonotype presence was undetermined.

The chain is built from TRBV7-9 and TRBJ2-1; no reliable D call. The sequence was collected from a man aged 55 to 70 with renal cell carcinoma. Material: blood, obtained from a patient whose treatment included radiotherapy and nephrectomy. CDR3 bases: TGTGCCAGCAGCTTAACACAGTCCTACAATGAGCAGTTCTTC. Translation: CASSLTQSYNEQFF.